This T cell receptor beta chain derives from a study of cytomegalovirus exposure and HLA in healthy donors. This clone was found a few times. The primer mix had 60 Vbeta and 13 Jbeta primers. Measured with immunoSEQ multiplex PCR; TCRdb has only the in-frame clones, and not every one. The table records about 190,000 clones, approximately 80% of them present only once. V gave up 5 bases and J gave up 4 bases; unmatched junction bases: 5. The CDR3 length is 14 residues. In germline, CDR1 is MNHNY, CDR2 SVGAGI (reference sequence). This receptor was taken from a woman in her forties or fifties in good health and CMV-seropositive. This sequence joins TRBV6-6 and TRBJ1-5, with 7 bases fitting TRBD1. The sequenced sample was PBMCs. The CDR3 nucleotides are TGTGCCAGCAGTCCCTCCAGGGGGAATCAGCCCCAGCATTTT. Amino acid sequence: CASSPSRGNQPQHF.